The rows below give T cell receptor beta chains drawn from one sample of a study of lymphopenia after photon versus proton radiotherapy. The protocol was immunoSEQ multiplex PCR, while the TCRdb copy is restricted to in-frame clones and leaves out a portion. The sample lists about 29,000 clones, approximately 86% occurring once. Sequencing was performed on peripheral blood, taken from a patient treated with proton-based radiotherapy. These receptors all come from a woman aged 60 to 75 with cholangiocarcinoma. Some clones in this sample may be carry-over from other donors' samples. The CDR3 runs from the conserved cysteine through the conserved F or W. The D gene is left open where the match is weak. Where a row states a size, it is once, few, many or the class of an expanded clone; other rows omit it.

d_gene: .
abundance: .
v_gene: TRBV29-1
j_gene: TRBJ1-1
CDR3aa: CSGGQTNTEAFF
CDR3nt: TGCAGCGGAGGACAAACGAACACTGAAGCTTTCTTT

d_gene: .
abundance: .
v_gene: TRBV7-6
j_gene: TRBJ2-5
CDR3aa: CASSFHREETQYF
CDR3nt: TGTGCCAGCAGCTTCCACCGAGAAGAGACCCAGTACTTC

d_gene: .
abundance: .
v_gene: TRBV7-7
j_gene: TRBJ2-5
CDR3aa: CASSLDRETQYF
CDR3nt: TGTGCTAGCAGCTTAGATCGAGAGACCCAGTACTTC

d_gene: .
abundance: .
v_gene: TRBV18
j_gene: TRBJ2-5
CDR3aa: CASSVLQGGPGTQYF
CDR3nt: TGTGCCAGCTCAGTTCTCCAGGGCGGCCCTGGGACCCAGTACTTC

d_gene: .
abundance: .
v_gene: TRBV5-8
j_gene: TRBJ2-5
CDR3aa: CASSLGKGGGRSETQYF
CDR3nt: TGTGCCAGCAGCTTGGGGAAGGGTGGCGGTCGTTCAGAGACCCAGTACTTC

d_gene: TRBD1
abundance: .
v_gene: TRBV11-2
j_gene: TRBJ1-1
CDR3aa: CASSLGQGRVTEAFF
CDR3nt: TGTGCCAGCAGCCTGGGACAGGGAAGAGTCACTGAAGCTTTCTTT

d_gene: .
abundance: .
v_gene: TRBV7-9
j_gene: TRBJ2-1
CDR3aa: CASSLPPWRGDNEQFF
CDR3nt: TGTGCCAGCAGCTTACCCCCTTGGAGGGGGGACAATGAGCAGTTCTTC

d_gene: TRBD1
abundance: .
v_gene: TRBV5-1
j_gene: TRBJ1-1
CDR3aa: CASNTNRQGEAFF
CDR3nt: TGCGCCAGCAATACAAACCGACAGGGAGAAGCTTTCTTT

d_gene: .
abundance: .
v_gene: TRBV27
j_gene: TRBJ1-6
CDR3aa: CATRPLRNSPLHF
CDR3nt: TGTGCCACCCGACCCTTGAGGAATTCACCCCTCCACTTT

d_gene: .
abundance: .
v_gene: TRBV7-2
j_gene: TRBJ2-2
CDR3aa: CASSLVAPGELFF
CDR3nt: TGTGCCAGCAGCTTAGTTGCGCCCGGGGAGCTGTTTTTT

d_gene: .
abundance: .
v_gene: TRBV5-1
j_gene: TRBJ2-7
CDR3aa: CASSPDSISYEQYF
CDR3nt: TGCGCCAGCAGCCCAGACAGTATCTCCTACGAGCAGTACTTC

d_gene: TRBD1
abundance: .
v_gene: TRBV5-1
j_gene: TRBJ1-3
CDR3aa: CASSLGGTVGGNTIYF
CDR3nt: TGCGCCAGCAGCTTGGGAGGGACAGTCGGGGGAAACACCATATATTTT

d_gene: .
abundance: .
v_gene: TRBV6-5
j_gene: TRBJ2-6
CDR3aa: CASSYSLSVANVLTF
CDR3nt: TGTGCCAGCAGTTACTCTCTATCTGTGGCCAACGTCCTGACTTTC

d_gene: .
abundance: .
v_gene: TRBV27
j_gene: TRBJ2-1
CDR3aa: CASSALMNEQFF
CDR3nt: TGTGCCAGCAGTGCCTTAATGAATGAGCAGTTCTTC

d_gene: .
abundance: .
v_gene: TRBV30
j_gene: TRBJ2-7
CDR3aa: CAWNFRAYEQYF
CDR3nt: TGTGCCTGGAATTTCAGGGCATACGAGCAGTACTTC

d_gene: .
abundance: once
v_gene: TRBV5-4
j_gene: TRBJ2-1
CDR3aa: CASSLSQGIGKYNEQFF
CDR3nt: TGTGCCAGCAGCTTGTCTCAGGGTATCGGGAAATACAATGAGCAGTTCTTC

d_gene: .
abundance: .
v_gene: TRBV18
j_gene: TRBJ2-7
CDR3aa: CASSPLAPGGEQYF
CDR3nt: TGTGCCAGCTCACCATTGGCCCCCGGAGGGGAGCAGTACTTC

d_gene: .
abundance: .
v_gene: TRBV29-1
j_gene: TRBJ2-3
CDR3aa: CSSTDRVSTDTQYF
CDR3nt: TGCAGCTCCACTGATCGGGTTAGCACAGATACGCAGTATTTT

d_gene: .
abundance: .
v_gene: TRBV29-1
j_gene: TRBJ2-7
CDR3aa: CSAKRGSLEQYF
CDR3nt: TGCAGCGCCAAAAGGGGGAGTCTCGAGCAGTACTTC

d_gene: .
abundance: .
v_gene: TRBV2
j_gene: TRBJ1-5
CDR3aa: CASSEKRTISNQPQHF
CDR3nt: TGTGCCAGCAGTGAAAAGAGGACGATTAGCAATCAGCCCCAGCATTTT

d_gene: TRBD1
abundance: once
v_gene: TRBV7-8
j_gene: TRBJ1-5
CDR3aa: CASSSDRVGNQPQHF
CDR3nt: TGTGCCAGCAGCTCCGACAGGGTAGGCAATCAGCCCCAGCATTTT

d_gene: TRBD1
abundance: .
v_gene: TRBV7-8
j_gene: TRBJ1-3
CDR3aa: CASSPSTGAATGTIYF
CDR3nt: TGTGCCAGCAGCCCGTCAACAGGGGCCGCCACGGGAACCATATATTTT